Below are 29 T cell receptor beta chains sequenced from a single sample in a study of T cell responses to AZD1222 COVID-19 vaccine. Assay used: immunoSEQ multiplex PCR; TCRdb lists only in-frame clones, some missing. The data hold 150,000 to 200,000 clones, with less than 95% observed a single time. Sequenced material: peripheral blood, taken 28 days after the second AZD1222 dose. These receptors all come from an adult who received the AZD1222 COVID-19 vaccine.

This chain joins TRBV5-1 and TRBJ2-5; D not certain. Looked up from germline, CDR1 is SGHRS and CDR2 is YFSETQ. CDR3 length: 13 residues. Trimming stripped 4 bases from V and 0 bases from J, with 7 bases between. The DNA of the CDR3 is TGCGCCAGCAGCCTGAGTAACCAAGAGACCCAGTACTTC. As protein: CASSLSNQETQYF.

This sequence joins TRBV5-4 and TRBJ2-5, with a weak D call TRBD2 (5 bases). CDR3 length equals 14 residues. Trimming removed 3 bases at V and 5 bases at J, with 14 bases between. Germline V lookup: CDR1 SGHNT, CDR2 YYREEE (reference sequence). As DNA, the CDR3 is TGTGCCAGCAGCTCGGGGAACGTCCGGGAGACCCAGTACTTC. Translated, it gives CASSSGNVRETQYF.

This clone was recorded once. The chain joins TRBV27 to TRBJ2-7; D ambiguous. The CDR3 totals 15 residues. The germline gives CDR1 MNHEY, CDR2 SMNVEV (reference sequence). V was shortened by 2 bases and J by 0 bases, with 11 bases between the two germline ends. Here the CDR3 reads CASSLGSWGSYEQYF. The CDR3 region has the DNA TGTGCCAGCAGTTTAGGCTCTTGGGGCTCCTACGAGCAGTACTTC.

The chain employs TRBV28 and TRBJ1-6, with a weak D call TRBD1 (6 bases). V lost 0 bases and J lost 7, with 19 bases in between. This CDR3 region has 18 residues. Germline values: CDR1 MDHEN, CDR2 SYDVKM. DNA of the CDR3: TGTGCCAGCAGTTTATGGGTTAGGGGGGGCGCAGGGAATTCACCCCTCCACTTT. Residues: CASSLWVRGGAGNSPLHF.

This clone was observed once. The V and J genes are TRBV29-1 and TRBJ1-1; 10 bases are shared with TRBD1. Trimming took 6 bases from V and 3 from J; bases not matched to a gene: 13. CDR1 and CDR2 from the germline V gene are SQVTM and ANQGSEA. This CDR3 has 16 residues. CDR3 nucleotides: TGCAGCGTAAGACAGGGGGCGTTACAAAGGGACACTGAAGCTTTCTTT. This encodes CSVRQGALQRDTEAFF. The variable domain in full, completed from reference TRBV29-1 and TRBJ1-1, reads SAVISQKPSRDICQRGTSLTIQCQVDSQVTMMFWYRQQPGQSLTLIATANQGSEATYESGFVIDKFPISRPNLTFSTLTVSNMSPEDSSIYLCSVRQGALQRDTEAFFGQGTRLTVV.

The genes are TRBV4-1 and TRBJ2-7; the D gene is possibly TRBD1 (6 bases). V gave up 0 bases and J gave up 2 bases, with 17 bases separating them. CDR1 MGHRA and CDR2 YSYEKL come from the germline V gene. This CDR3 has 17 residues. The DNA of the CDR3 is TGCGCCAGCAGCCAAGAAGGCCGGACAGACTTAACCTACGAGCAGTACTTC. Amino acids: CASSQEGRTDLTYEQYF.

The chain combines TRBV7-2 with TRBJ2-1; D gene unclear. Germline V lookup: CDR1 SGHTA, CDR2 FQGNSA. V lost 4 bases and J lost 6, with 10 bases in between. The length of the CDR3 is 13 residues. The CDR3 sequence is CASSSTRFNEQFF. The CDR3 DNA is TGTGCCAGCAGCTCAACTCGGTTCAATGAGCAGTTCTTC.

The rearrangement links TRBV15 to TRBJ2-1; 8 positions agree with TRBD2. Per germline, CDR1 LNHNV and CDR2 YYDKDF (reference sequence). The CDR3 runs to 17 residues. J gave up 5 bases and V 1 base, and 10 bases lay outside the gene matches. The CDR3 nucleotides are TGTGCCACCAGCAGAGTCCCAGCGGGGGCACAAAACAATGAGCAGTTCTTC. Protein: CATSRVPAGAQNNEQFF. Full variable domain (rest looked up from reference TRBV15 and TRBJ2-1): DAMVIQNPRYQVTQFGKPVTLSCSQTLNHNVMYWYQQKSSQAPKLLFHYYDKDFNNEADTPDNFQSRRPNTSFCFLDIRSPGLGDTAMYLCATSRVPAGAQNNEQFFGPGTRLTVL.

The chain carries TRBV6-1 and TRBJ2-1; 7 bases are shared with TRBD2. The V segment lost 3 bases and the J segment 6 bases; nucleotides outside the gene matches: 8. The CDR3 contains 15 residues. Germline V lookup: CDR1 MNHNS, CDR2 SASEGT. The CDR3 loop reads CASSELGGLVNEQFF. CDR3 nucleotides: TGTGCCAGCAGTGAGCTGGGAGGGCTAGTCAATGAGCAGTTCTTC.

This chain joins TRBV30 and TRBJ1-5, with a possible D match to TRBD1 (6 bases). CDR3 length equals 15 residues. CDR1 and CDR2 from the germline V gene are GTSNPN and SVGIG (reference sequence). Trimming removed 4 bases at V and 1 base at J, with 14 bases between. CDR3 in amino acids: CAWKGVGRSNQPQHF. The CDR3 DNA reads TGTGCCTGGAAGGGGGTCGGTAGGAGCAATCAGCCCCAGCATTTT.

The rearrangement links TRBV7-9 to TRBJ2-2, with a possible D match to TRBD2 (6 bases). This CDR3 spans 15 amino acids. Germline V CDR1 and CDR2: SEHNR, FQNEAQ (reference sequence). Trimming took 7 bases from V and 7 from J, leaving 19 bases between them. The CDR3 region is CASTIGGGRGGELFF. Here the CDR3 DNA reads TGTGCCAGCACCATCGGTGGAGGGCGCGGCGGGGAGCTGTTTTTT.

In its sample, this clone was seen once. The chain has TRBV6-5 and TRBJ2-3, with 8 nucleotides matching TRBD1. Germline CDR1 reads MNHEY; CDR2 reads SVGAGI. V gave up 3 bases and J gave up 3 bases; unmatched junction bases: 8. This CDR3 has 16 amino acids. The CDR3 DNA reads as TGTGCCAGCAGTTATATTCTAGGACAGGGAACAGATACGCAGTATTTT. Translated: CASSYILGQGTDTQYF.

V gene TRBV10-3 combines with J gene TRBJ2-7, with 11 bases fitting TRBD1. J gave up 6 bases and V 0 bases, and 7 bases lay outside the gene matches. The CDR3 runs to 16 residues. The germline V gene encodes CDR1 ENHRY and CDR2 SYGVKD. The CDR3 spells CAISESEDRGQGEQYF. DNA for the CDR3: TGTGCCATCAGTGAGTCAGAGGACAGGGGGCAAGGCGAGCAGTACTTC.

The V and J genes are TRBV28 and TRBJ2-1, with 7 positions matching TRBD2. V lost 5 bases and J lost 2; bases outside the gene matches: 9. This CDR3 has 16 residues. The germline V gene has CDR1 MDHEN and CDR2 SYDVKM. CDR3 DNA: TGTGCCAGCAGTCCCTCGGGGAGGGGAGCCTACAATGAGCAGTTCTTC. Encoded protein: CASSPSGRGAYNEQFF.

The chain couples TRBV18 to TRBJ1-5, with D possibly TRBD1 on 5 matching bases. The CDR3 is made up of 17 amino acids. With 0 bases removed from V and 4 bases from J, the gap between germline ends came to 16 bases. Germline V gene sequence: CDR1 KGHSH, CDR2 LQKENI. The CDR3 is CASSPPSVAGTNQPQHF. The CDR3 coding sequence is TGTGCCAGCTCACCACCGTCTGTGGCAGGGACGAATCAGCCCCAGCATTTT.

This clone came up a few times. This chain links TRBV4-1 with TRBJ1-2; 7 bases are a match to TRBD1. The germline CDR1 and CDR2 sequences are MGHRA and YSYEKL. The CDR3 consists of 13 residues. V dropped 4 bases and J dropped 12; count of bases not matched to a gene: 11. CDR3 DNA: TGCGCCAGCAGCCCTACAGGGGACTCGCCCCACACCTTC. It codes for CASSPTGDSPHTF.

The chain carries TRBV7-9 and TRBJ1-6, with no clear D. Germline V gene data show CDR1 as SEHNR and CDR2 as FQNEAQ (reference sequence). The CDR3 is 14 amino acids. V was cut by 6 bases and J by 7 bases, with 13 bases left in between. In DNA, the CDR3 is TGTGCCAGCAGTCTGGAGGTCGAGAATTCACCCCTCCACTTT. It translates to CASSLEVENSPLHF.

The genes are TRBV30 and TRBJ1-6; 7 bases are shared with TRBD1. The CDR3 covers 15 residues. Germline loops: CDR1 GTSNPN, CDR2 SVGIG (reference sequence). The V gene end was trimmed by 2 bases and the J gene end by 16 bases; junction bases not matched to a gene: 17. In DNA form, the CDR3 reads TGTGCCTGGAGTATCCAAGTCCGGGACAGTTCGAGTCTCCACTTT. Amino acid sequence: CAWSIQVRDSSSLHF.

This sequence joins TRBV2 and TRBJ1-2; D possibly corresponds to TRBD1 (6 bases). Germline V CDR1 and CDR2: SNHLY, FYNNEI. The CDR3 is made up of 16 amino acids. The V end was cut by 8 bases, the J end by 4 bases, with 23 bases between. The CDR3 region is CASGGGRGTLVYGYTF. In nucleotides, the CDR3 is TGTGCCAGCGGAGGGGGGCGCGGTACCCTCGTCTATGGCTACACCTTC.

The chain combines TRBV19 with TRBJ1-4; D remains unclear. Per the germline V gene, CDR1 is LNHDA and CDR2 is SQIVND (reference sequence). This CDR3 region has 15 residues. V lost 5 bases, J lost 2 bases, and 12 bases lay in between. Here the CDR3 reads CASSSPGSTNEKLFF. The CDR3 DNA sequence: TGTGCCAGTAGTTCACCGGGCAGTACTAATGAAAAACTGTTTTTT.

This chain uses TRBV2 with TRBJ2-5, with D uncertain. This CDR3 has 15 residues. Between the trimmed V and J ends, which lost 4 bases and 6 bases, there was a span of 18 bases. Germline V gene lookup returns CDR1 SNHLY and CDR2 FYNNEI. The CDR3 loop is CASSVLKLSLQTQYF. CDR3 DNA sequence: TGTGCCAGCAGTGTACTGAAACTAAGCCTCCAGACCCAGTACTTC.

The J gene is TRBJ2-1, the V gene TRBV5-1; either TRBD1 or TRBD2 may supply D (6 bases each). Trimming removed 6 bases from V and 2 bases from J, with 15 bases in between. The CDR3 loop spans 15 amino acids. Germline CDR1 reads SGHRS; CDR2 reads YFSETQ. The CDR3 region is CASNPWGDTYNEQFF. CDR3 in DNA: TGCGCCAGCAACCCATGGGGGGACACCTACAATGAGCAGTTCTTC.

This CDR3 is CAIRGTGSYNSPLHF. The CDR3 DNA reads as TGTGCCATCCGCGGGACAGGGTCCTATAATTCACCCCTCCACTTT. V gene TRBV6-5 combines with J gene TRBJ1-6, with 9 bases fitting TRBD1. The CDR3 loop spans 15 amino acids. CDR1 is MNHEY, CDR2 SVGAGI, per germline. V dropped 10 bases and J dropped 1; count of bases not matched to a gene: 5.

The chain has TRBV4-1 and TRBJ1-2; D is possibly TRBD1 (5 bases). The CDR3 extends over 15 amino acids. The ends were cut back, 0 bases at V and 8 bases at J, with 16 bases in the middle. Germline CDR1 and CDR2: MGHRA and YSYEKL. Written as DNA, the CDR3 is TGCGCCAGCAGCCAAGATTATGGCGGGGGGGTCGGCTACACCTTC. This codes for CASSQDYGGGVGYTF.

This sequence joins TRBV28 and TRBJ2-7, with D tentatively TRBD2 (5 bases). Trimming cost V 4 bases and J 3 bases, with 16 bases left between them. Germline lookup yields CDR1 MDHEN and CDR2 SYDVKM. The CDR3 has 15 amino acids. CDR3 region: CASSSPSGGYYEQYF. CDR3 nucleotide sequence: TGTGCCAGCAGTTCCCCCAGCGGAGGCTACTACGAGCAGTACTTC.

This rearrangement joins TRBV5-1 to TRBJ1-3; D is unresolved. Germline assignment: CDR1 SGHRS and CDR2 YFSETQ. This CDR3 has 16 residues. V lost 0 bases to trimming and J lost 4 bases, with 14 bases between them. The CDR3 here is CASSLDKSLLGNTIYF. The CDR3 DNA is TGCGCCAGCAGCTTGGACAAGTCCCTGCTGGGAAACACCATATATTTT.

The V call is TRBV9, the J call TRBJ1-1, with D unresolved. Looked up from germline, CDR1 is SGDLS and CDR2 is YYNGEE. Trimming took off 0 bases at V and 6 bases at J, with 15 bases between the two ends. The CDR3 runs to 15 residues. The CDR3 reads CASSVDADVASEAFF. DNA for the CDR3: TGTGCCAGCAGCGTAGACGCCGACGTCGCGTCTGAAGCTTTCTTT.

This chain joins TRBV2 and TRBJ1-6; 10 bases map to TRBD1. Looked up from germline, CDR1 is SNHLY and CDR2 is FYNNEI. After removal of 6 bases from V and 5 bases from J, the junction contained 4 bases not matched to a gene. There are 15 residues in the CDR3. This chain's CDR3 is CASRTGGADNSPLHF. CDR3 bases: TGTGCCAGCAGGACAGGGGGCGCGGATAATTCACCCCTCCACTTT.

The chain has TRBV11-2 and TRBJ1-3, with D unclear. Germline CDR1 reads SGHAT; CDR2 reads FQNNGV. Trimming took 1 base from V and 0 from J, leaving 10 bases between them. This CDR3 is built from 16 residues. CDR3: CASSLGRPSSGNTIYF. CDR3 in DNA: TGTGCCAGCAGCTTAGGGAGGCCGAGCTCTGGAAACACCATATATTTT.